Below, 28 T cell receptor beta chains from the same sample are listed, as sequenced in a study of T cells and copy number aberrations in small-cell lung cancer. Assay used: immunoSEQ multiplex PCR; TCRdb lists only in-frame clones, some missing. The sample comprises 1,300 or so clones, about 86% of which are singletons, and approximately 3% rests with the top ten. Sequencing was done on a sample of tumor tissue. These receptors originate from a woman aged 50 to 65 with small cell lung cancer.

This chain connects TRBV18 to TRBJ1-1; 9 bases fit TRBD1. The CDR3 spans 13 residues. J was trimmed by 10 bases and V by 6 bases; bases with no gene match: 9. In germline, CDR1 is KGHSH, CDR2 LQKENI. Here the CDR3 reads CASSLQGAGRAFF. CDR3 DNA sequence: TGTGCCAGCTCGTTACAGGGGGCCGGGAGAGCTTTCTTT.

For the CDR3, the DNA is TGTGCCAGCAGCCCCGATGGTGGAGAGGGGAGGACCCAGTACTTC. Translated, it gives CASSPDGGEGRTQYF. The chain recombines TRBV13 with TRBJ2-5; D may match TRBD1 or TRBD2 (5 bases each). CDR3 length equals 15 residues. Germline CDR1 and CDR2: PRHDT and FYEKMQ (reference sequence). The V gene lost 5 bases and the J gene lost 7 bases, with 20 bases spanning the gap. The full variable domain, with the rest looked up from reference TRBV13 and TRBJ2-5, is AAGVIQSPRHLIKEKRETATLKCYPIPRHDTVYWYQQGPGQDPQFLISFYEKMQSDKGSIPDRFSAQQFSDYHSELNMSSLELGDSALYFCASSPDGGEGRTQYFGPGTRLLVL.

V and J are TRBV2 and TRBJ1-5; a weak D match, TRBD1 (5 bases). This CDR3 is built from 13 residues. Deletions cut 6 bases from V and 2 bases from J, with 8 bases between. The V gene's germline CDR1 is SNHLY and CDR2 FYNNEI. CDR3 bases: TGTGCCAGCAGCTGGGACGGCAATCAGCCCCAGCATTTT. This gives the protein CASSWDGNQPQHF.

In its sample, this clone was seen once. The chain joins TRBV5-1 to TRBJ2-6; D not resolved. The CDR3 length is 17 residues. The V end was cut by 1 base, the J end by 2 bases, with 13 bases between. Germline CDR1 and CDR2: SGHRS and YFSETQ. CDR3 loop: CASSLNGASAGANVLTF. CDR3 coding DNA: TGCGCCAGCAGCTTGAACGGAGCCTCGGCTGGGGCCAACGTCCTGACTTTC.

The chain uses TRBV19 and TRBJ1-5, with 9 bases lining up with TRBD1. The length of the CDR3 is 16 residues. Germline V CDR1 and CDR2: LNHDA, SQIVND (reference sequence). The ends lost 1 base at V and 6 bases at J; junction bases unmatched: 7. CDR3 DNA sequence: TGTGCCAGTAGTATAGCTTGGGACAGGGTGGGTCAGCCCCAGCATTTT. Protein sequence: CASSIAWDRVGQPQHF.

V gene TRBV2 combines with J gene TRBJ2-1; TRBD2 matches 10 bases. Germline V gene data show CDR1 as SNHLY and CDR2 as FYNNEI. V lost 5 bases to trimming and J lost 8 bases; unmatched junction nucleotides: 9. The CDR3 sequence is 15 residues long. The CDR3 is CASSLEREGRHEQFF. The CDR3 region has the DNA TGTGCCAGCAGTTTAGAGCGGGAGGGCCGTCATGAGCAGTTCTTC.

This clone has a single count. The gene calls are TRBV7-9 and TRBJ2-3; perhaps TRBD1 as D (6 bases). The CDR3 is 14 amino acids. V was trimmed by 2 bases and J by 2 bases, leaving 8 bases between them. CDR1 and CDR2 (germline): SEHNR, FQNEAQ (reference sequence). The CDR3 region has the DNA TGTGCCAGCAGCTTAATGGGGGCCACAGATACGCAGTATTTT. Protein product: CASSLMGATDTQYF.

The J gene is TRBJ2-5, the V gene TRBV7-9; 10 nucleotides match TRBD2. V dropped 5 bases and J dropped 6; count of bases not matched to a gene: 6. This CDR3 spans 14 amino acids. Germline values: CDR1 SEHNR, CDR2 FQNEAQ (reference sequence). The CDR3 DNA reads TGTGCCAGCAGCCAGGGCACTAGCGGGAAGACCCAGTACTTC. Amino acids: CASSQGTSGKTQYF.

The chain is built from TRBV30 and TRBJ1-3; D is uncertain. V was clipped by 3 bases and J by 0 bases, with 3 bases between them. This CDR3 region has 12 residues. The germline V gene has CDR1 GTSNPN and CDR2 SVGIG (reference sequence). The CDR3 DNA follows: TGTGCCTGGAGCGACTCTGGAAACACCATATATTTT. It encodes CAWSDSGNTIYF.

This sequence joins TRBV30 and TRBJ2-5; tentative D call: TRBD2 (6 bases). The CDR3 covers 14 residues. CDR1 and CDR2 from the germline V gene are GTSNPN and SVGIG (reference sequence). The V end lost 3 bases, the J end lost 1 base, and 12 bases lay between the germline ends. CDR3 bases: TGTGCCTGGAGCGGGGACTTTTCCCAAGAGACCCAGTACTTC. It is translated as CAWSGDFSQETQYF. Variable domain in full (rest from reference TRBV30 and TRBJ2-5): SQTIHQWPATLVQPVGSPLSLECTVEGTSNPNLYWYRQAAGRGLQLLFYSVGIGQISSEVPQNLSASRPQDRQFILSSKKLLLSDSGFYLCAWSGDFSQETQYFGPGTRLLVL.

The rearrangement uses TRBV5-1 and TRBJ2-2; 10 bases line up with TRBD1. CDR1 is SGHRS, CDR2 YFSETQ, per germline. The CDR3 has 17 residues. V lost 3 bases, J lost 2 bases, and 7 bases stayed unmatched. CDR3: CASSSVKTGGNTGELFF. In nucleotides, the CDR3 is TGCGCCAGCAGCTCCGTCAAGACAGGGGGCAACACCGGGGAGCTGTTTTTT. Full variable domain (missing parts from reference TRBV5-1 and TRBJ2-2): KAGVTQTPRYLIKTRGQQVTLSCSPISGHRSVSWYQQTPGQGLQFLFEYFSETQRNKGNFPGRFSGRQFSNSRSEMNVSTLELGDSALYLCASSSVKTGGNTGELFFGEGSRLTVL.

This clone was observed once. CDR3: CASSLAGRVEDTQYF. CDR3 bases: TGTGCCAGTAGTCTCGCAGGGAGGGTGGAAGATACGCAGTATTTT. The V and J genes are TRBV19 and TRBJ2-3; 7 bases are shared with TRBD2. CDR1 LNHDA and CDR2 SQIVND come from the germline V gene (reference sequence). This CDR3 contains 15 residues. V was clipped by 5 bases and J by 5 bases; unmatched bases: 10.

This clone has a handful of counts. This chain joins TRBV7-3 and TRBJ2-1, with TRBD2 matching over 10 bases. The CDR3 runs to 14 residues. Per germline, CDR1 SGHTA and CDR2 FQGTGA. J was trimmed by 9 bases and V by 4 bases; bases with no gene match: 6. The CDR3 DNA is TGTGCCAGCAGCTCTAGCGGGAGTTCCACTGAGCAGTTCTTC. It specifies CASSSSGSSTEQFF.

V is TRBV5-6 and J is TRBJ2-7; 10 bases line up with TRBD2. V shed 3 bases and J 3 bases; nucleotides not matched to a gene: 3. Germline CDR1 SGHDT, CDR2 YYEEEE. The CDR3 extends over 14 amino acids. CDR3 protein: CASSSAGGVYEQYF. CDR3 DNA: TGTGCCAGCAGCTCAGCGGGGGGGGTCTACGAGCAGTACTTC.

The gene calls are TRBV30 and TRBJ2-3; TRBD1 matches 9 bases. The CDR3 length is 15 residues. From germline, CDR1 is GTSNPN and CDR2 SVGIG (reference sequence). V lost 2 bases to trimming and J lost 3 bases; unmatched junction nucleotides: 6. The CDR3 loop is CAWSSGQGGTDTQYF. CDR3 nucleotides: TGTGCCTGGAGTTCGGGACAGGGAGGGACAGATACGCAGTATTTT.

This chain uses TRBV30 with TRBJ2-7; unclear D gene. V lost 5 bases and J lost 4, with 9 bases in between. Germline V gene sequence: CDR1 GTSNPN, CDR2 SVGIG (reference sequence). The CDR3 contains 11 residues. The CDR3 reads CAWGVKYEQYF. CDR3 nucleotide sequence: TGTGCCTGGGGGGTAAAGTACGAGCAGTACTTC.

Only a few counts were recorded for this clone. The chain employs TRBV29-1 and TRBJ1-2; 7 nucleotides match TRBD1. The length of the CDR3 is 13 residues. Trimming took 7 bases from V and 6 from J; bases not matched to a gene: 11. Germline V gives CDR1 SQVTM, CDR2 ANQGSEA. The CDR3 loop is CSALRDSTDGYTF. CDR3 bases: TGCAGCGCATTACGGGACAGCACGGATGGCTACACCTTC.

This clone was seen only once. The chain uses TRBV4-2 and TRBJ2-3; the D gene is possibly TRBD2 (7 bases). V was shortened by 0 bases and J by 4 bases, with 14 bases between the two germline ends. Germline V gives CDR1 LGHNA, CDR2 YNFKEQ. The CDR3 has 16 amino acids. CDR3 bases: TGTGCCAGCAGCCAAGAGACTAGGGGGGGAGCAGATACGCAGTATTTT. Encoded protein: CASSQETRGGADTQYF.

V gene TRBV15 combines with J gene TRBJ2-2, with 9 bases fitting TRBD1. The germline CDR1 and CDR2 sequences are LNHNV and YYDKDF (reference sequence). The junction had 12 bases not matched to a gene; V was cut back by 0 bases and J by 4 bases. The CDR3 is made up of 19 amino acids. The DNA of the CDR3 is TGTGCCACCAGCAGAGATTATCCGGGACAGGGTCTATTCACCGGGGAGCTGTTTTTT. It encodes CATSRDYPGQGLFTGELFF.

This clone was recorded only once. The chain uses TRBV19 and TRBJ1-5, with 8 positions matching TRBD1. The CDR3 spans 17 residues. Unmatched junction bases numbered 9, after V lost 1 base and J lost 4 bases. Germline CDR1 and CDR2: LNHDA and SQIVND (reference sequence). The CDR3 loop is CASSIGGGTGTNQPQHF. In DNA, the CDR3 is TGTGCCAGTAGTATAGGGGGCGGGACAGGCACTAATCAGCCCCAGCATTTT. The whole variable domain, filled in from reference TRBV19 and TRBJ1-5, reads DGGITQSPKYLFRKEGQNVTLSCEQNLNHDAMYWYRQDPGQGLRLIYYSQIVNDFQKGDIAEGYSVSREKKESFPLTVTSAQKNPTAFYLCASSIGGGTGTNQPQHFGDGTRLSIL.

This chain connects TRBV28 to TRBJ2-7; TRBD2 matches at 10 bases. Trimming cost V 5 bases and J 5 bases; bases outside gene matches: 9. The CDR3 loop spans 15 amino acids. The germline V gene encodes CDR1 MDHEN and CDR2 SYDVKM. The CDR3 here is CASSTRIAGGHEQYF. CDR3 nucleotide sequence: TGTGCCAGCAGTACCCGAATAGCGGGAGGCCACGAGCAGTACTTC.

The rearrangement uses TRBV20-1 and TRBJ2-1; D remains unclear. Germline V lookup: CDR1 DFQATT, CDR2 SNEGSKA (reference sequence). V lost 3 bases and J 5 bases, leaving 2 bases between the germline ends. The CDR3 covers 10 residues. CDR3 nucleotides: TGCAGTGCTAGCGACAATGAGCAGTTCTTC. Its translation is CSASDNEQFF.

This sequence joins TRBV29-1 and TRBJ2-1; tentative D call: TRBD2 (6 bases). In germline, CDR1 is SQVTM, CDR2 ANQGSEA. The V gene lost 3 bases and the J gene lost 7 bases, with 10 bases spanning the gap. The CDR3 sequence is 12 residues long. This chain's CDR3 is CSVDRGWNEQFF. CDR3 sequence (DNA): TGCAGCGTTGATCGGGGGTGGAATGAGCAGTTCTTC.

The sample holds a few counts of this clone. This chain joins TRBV30 and TRBJ1-1, with D hard to call. From germline, CDR1 is GTSNPN and CDR2 SVGIG (reference sequence). The CDR3 covers 13 residues. V lost 1 base to trimming and J lost 0 bases, with 6 bases between them. The DNA of the CDR3 is TGTGCCTGGAGTGAGGACTTGAACACTGAAGCTTTCTTT. Translation gives CAWSEDLNTEAFF.

The chain is built from TRBV7-2 and TRBJ2-5; unclear D gene. Germline-derived CDR1 and CDR2 are SGHTA and FQGNSA. The ends were cut back, 5 bases at V and 4 bases at J, with 11 bases in the middle. This CDR3 is 13 amino acids long. CDR3 in amino acids: CASSLTLGETQYF. The CDR3 nucleotides are TGTGCCAGCAGCCTTACTTTAGGAGAGACCCAGTACTTC.

This clone appeared a few times. The chain uses TRBV7-9 and TRBJ2-6; possibly TRBD2 for D (5 bases). The CDR3 is 19 residues long. Trimming took 4 bases from V and 0 from J, leaving 19 bases between them. CDR1 SEHNR and CDR2 FQNEAQ come from the germline V gene (reference sequence). The CDR3 coding sequence is TGTGCCAGCAGCTCCCATAGCGAGGGATGGGTCTCTGGGGCCAACGTCCTGACTTTC. Its protein product is CASSSHSEGWVSGANVLTF.

The chain has TRBV27 and TRBJ1-3, with a tentative D call TRBD1 (6 bases). CDR3 length equals 16 residues. Per the germline V gene, CDR1 is MNHEY and CDR2 is SMNVEV (reference sequence). V dropped 0 bases and J dropped 8 bases, with 17 bases sitting between them. In DNA form, the CDR3 reads TGTGCCAGCAGTTTATCATTTTGGCAGGGGAGTGACACCATATATTTT. It codes for CASSLSFWQGSDTIYF.

The chain uses TRBV27 and TRBJ1-5; D call uncertain. Germline-derived CDR1 and CDR2 are MNHEY and SMNVEV (reference sequence). V lost 8 bases and J lost 3, with 5 bases in between. The CDR3 loop spans 11 amino acids. The CDR3 sequence is CASGPNQPQHF. The CDR3 DNA is TGTGCCAGCGGTCCCAATCAGCCCCAGCATTTT.